This TCR beta chain derives from a study of CD8 T cells in ankylosing spondylitis. Whole-study results and caveats: Ankylosing spondylitis blood appeared to carry a characteristic TCR beta motif of under ten highly homologous variants.

This CDR3 region has 14 residues. Germline V CDR1 and CDR2: SGHNT, YENEEA. The V segment lost 8 bases and the J segment 2 bases; nucleotides outside the gene matches: 6. TCRdb re-called the 5' RACE reads through MiXCR, storing one row per CDR3 protein. The sample yields about 800,000 distinct CDR3 sequences, approximately 12% seen once. Concerning this clonotype itself: Its matching antigen is unknown.

Sequenced sample: blood, either unsorted or a sorted T cell fraction (not recorded which). This sequence was found in a male donor with ankylosing spondylitis. The chain carries TRBV11-3 and TRBJ2-3, with 8 nucleotides matching TRBD2. Here the CDR3 DNA reads TGTGCCAGCGCGGCTAGCGGGTTCACAGATACGCAGTATTTT. Encoded protein: CASAASGFTDTQYF.